This TCR beta chain originates from a study of T cell repertoires in cytomegalovirus infection. CDR1 and CDR2 (germline): SGHKS, YYEKEE (reference sequence). J gave up 4 bases and V 4 bases, and 5 bases lay outside the gene matches. The CDR3 is 14 residues long. This clonotype was seen a few times. Using its own MiXCR run on the reads, TCRdb lists one record per CDR3 protein. The sample lists approximately 150,000 distinct CDR3 sequences, roughly a sixth seen once, with about 19% in the top ten. The chain has TRBV5-5 and TRBJ2-5; 9 positions agree with TRBD2. Sequenced input: CD8+ T cells from PBMCs. This receptor was taken from a human donor in good health (CMV status not recorded). Some clones in this sample may be carry-over from other donors' samples. The CDR3 nucleotides read TGTGCCAGCAGCCTTAGCGGGAGCGGAGAGACCCAGTACTTC. As protein: CASSLSGSGETQYF.